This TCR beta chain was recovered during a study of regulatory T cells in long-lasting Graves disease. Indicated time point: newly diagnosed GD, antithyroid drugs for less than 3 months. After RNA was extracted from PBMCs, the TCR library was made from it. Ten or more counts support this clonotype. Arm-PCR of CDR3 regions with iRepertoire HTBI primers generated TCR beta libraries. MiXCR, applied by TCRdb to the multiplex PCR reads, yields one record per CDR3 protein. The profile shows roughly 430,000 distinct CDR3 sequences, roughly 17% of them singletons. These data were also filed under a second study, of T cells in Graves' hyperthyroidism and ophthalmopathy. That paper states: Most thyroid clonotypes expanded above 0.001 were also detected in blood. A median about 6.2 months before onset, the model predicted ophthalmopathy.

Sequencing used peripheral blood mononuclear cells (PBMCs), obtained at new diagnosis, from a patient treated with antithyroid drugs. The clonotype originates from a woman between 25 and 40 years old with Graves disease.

In nucleotides, the CDR3 is TGTGCCAGCAGCCCTCTTGGGGGACAGGGATTTAGGTACGAGTACTTC. Translation: CASSPLGGQGFRYEYF. J is TRBJ2-7 and V is TRBV7-3, with 9 bases identical to TRBD1. The CDR3 has 16 residues. J was trimmed by 11 bases and V by 5 bases; bases with no gene match: 19. The germline gives CDR1 SGHTA, CDR2 FQGTGA.